Below, 18 T cell receptor beta chains from the same sample are listed, as sequenced in a study of cytomegalovirus exposure and HLA in healthy donors. PCR involved 60 Vbeta and 13 Jbeta primers. Sequencing was performed with immunoSEQ multiplex PCR; in TCRdb, only in-frame clones are kept and a portion is missing. The sample has around 200,000 clones, about three quarters seen once. Sequenced sample: PBMCs. Source of these receptors: a woman between 55 and 75 years old in good health and CMV-seropositive.

CDR3 protein: CASSFQGEQYF. The CDR3 bases are TGTGCCAGCAGTTTTCAGGGAGAGCAGTACTTC. V gene TRBV27 combines with J gene TRBJ2-7; TRBD1 might be the D (5 bases). The germline CDR1 and CDR2 sequences are MNHEY and SMNVEV (reference sequence). There are 11 residues in the CDR3. V lost 3 bases to trimming and J lost 7 bases, with 7 bases between them.

The rearrangement joins TRBV19 to TRBJ1-6, with TRBD1 matching 10 bases. Looked up from germline, CDR1 is LNHDA and CDR2 is SQIVND (reference sequence). Unmatched junction bases numbered 12, after V lost 6 bases and J lost 7 bases. This CDR3 has 17 residues. In nucleotides, the CDR3 is TGTGCCAGTAGCGTCGGTAGACAGGGGGCAGGAAATTCACCCCTCCACTTT. Residues: CASSVGRQGAGNSPLHF.

The genes are TRBV7-8 and TRBJ2-3, with D tentatively TRBD2 (5 bases). This CDR3 region has 18 residues. Germline V CDR1 and CDR2: SGHVS, FQNEAQ. V was pared by 4 bases and J by 1 base, with 21 bases between. CDR3 protein: CASSSKRVRTGGTDTQYF. Written as DNA, the CDR3 is TGTGCCAGCAGCTCAAAGAGGGTAAGGACCGGAGGCACAGATACGCAGTATTTT.

The rearrangement uses TRBV11-2 and TRBJ2-7; maybe TRBD2 (5 bases). Trimming shortened V by 1 base and J by 4 bases, and 8 bases separated the two germline ends. The CDR3 is made up of 13 amino acids. CDR1 and CDR2 (germline): SGHAT, FQNNGV. The DNA for the CDR3 is TGTGCCAGCAGCTTAGGCTCGGGGTACGAGCAGTACTTC. Translation gives CASSLGSGYEQYF.

The V gene is TRBV4-2, the J gene TRBJ1-2; 7 bases align to TRBD1. V was pared by 4 bases and J by 3 bases, with 5 bases of the junction left unmatched. Germline V gene sequence: CDR1 LGHNA, CDR2 YNFKEQ. This CDR3 has 14 residues. The CDR3 nucleotides read TGTGCCAGCAGCCCACTTACAGGGGACTATGGCTACACCTTC. Encoded protein: CASSPLTGDYGYTF.

The chain links TRBV5-1 to TRBJ1-2; maybe TRBD1 (6 bases). V dropped 1 base and J dropped 4 bases, with 14 bases sitting between them. CDR1 and CDR2 (germline): SGHRS, YFSETQ. The CDR3 runs to 15 residues. CDR3 loop: CASSLTGINPYGYTF. In DNA form, the CDR3 reads TGCGCCAGCAGCTTGACAGGGATTAACCCCTATGGCTACACCTTC. Full variable domain (missing parts from reference TRBV5-1 and TRBJ1-2): KAGVTQTPRYLIKTRGQQVTLSCSPISGHRSVSWYQQTPGQGLQFLFEYFSETQRNKGNFPGRFSGRQFSNSRSEMNVSTLELGDSALYLCASSLTGINPYGYTFGSGTRLTVV.

The chain uses TRBV10-2 and TRBJ1-2; D is possibly TRBD1 (5 bases). Germline V gene lookup returns CDR1 WSHSY and CDR2 SAAADI. Trimming took off 5 bases at V and 9 bases at J, with 16 bases between the two ends. This CDR3 spans 13 amino acids. This CDR3 is CASSRDSLGSYTF. The CDR3 DNA follows: TGCGCCAGCAGTAGAGACAGCCTGGGAAGCTACACCTTC.

The chain uses TRBV19 and TRBJ1-2; 10 bases map to TRBD1. The CDR3 is 15 residues long. V was pared by 6 bases and J by 7 bases, with 11 bases of the junction left unmatched. Germline V gene sequence: CDR1 LNHDA, CDR2 SQIVND (reference sequence). CDR3 DNA sequence: TGTGCCAGTAGCAGTGCCGGGACAGGGGTTGTTGGCTACACCTTC. Protein sequence: CASSSAGTGVVGYTF.

V and J are TRBV5-1 and TRBJ2-5; 7 bases are a match to TRBD1. V was pared by 0 bases and J by 5 bases, with 7 bases of the junction left unmatched. CDR3 size: 15 residues. Germline CDR1 SGHRS, CDR2 YFSETQ. For the CDR3, the DNA is TGCGCCAGCAGCTTGGGAGGGGGCACCGGGGAGACCCAGTACTTC. Its translation: CASSLGGGTGETQYF.

This chain uses TRBV4-3 with TRBJ2-3, with D perhaps TRBD2 (5 bases). Germline V gene sequence: CDR1 LGHNA, CDR2 YSLEER. Trimming took 1 base from V and 2 from J, leaving 10 bases between them. CDR3 length: 15 residues. As DNA, the CDR3 is TGCGCCAGCAGCCAAGCAGCCCGGGACACAGATACGCAGTATTTT. Protein product: CASSQAARDTDTQYF.

This rearrangement joins TRBV7-2 to TRBJ2-1; D gene ambiguous. This CDR3 is 15 amino acids long. V was cut by 0 bases and J by 1 base, with 7 bases left in between. The germline V gene encodes CDR1 SGHTA and CDR2 FQGNSA. CDR3 residues: CASSLAQNSYNEQFF. CDR3 nucleotides: TGTGCCAGCAGCTTAGCACAGAATTCCTACAATGAGCAGTTCTTC.

The chain couples TRBV5-1 to TRBJ2-2, with 12 bases fitting TRBD2. The CDR3 has 17 residues. The trim removed 4 bases at V and 5 bases at J, leaving 9 bases unmatched. Per the germline V gene, CDR1 is SGHRS and CDR2 is YFSETQ. The CDR3, as DNA: TGCGCCAGCAGCCGAAGCCTAGCGGGGGGGCTGACCGGGGAGCTGTTTTTT. Its protein is CASSRSLAGGLTGELFF.

The gene calls are TRBV6-1 and TRBJ2-7; 9 nucleotides align to TRBD2. CDR1 is MNHNS, CDR2 SASEGT, per germline. This CDR3 comprises 15 residues. With 6 bases clipped from V and 2 bases from J, the junction kept 8 bases outside the gene matches. Here the CDR3 DNA reads TGTGCCAGCAGGTCGACTAGCGGATCAGCCTACGAGCAGTACTTC. This translates into CASRSTSGSAYEQYF.

This rearrangement joins TRBV18 to TRBJ2-5; a weak D match, TRBD2 (6 bases). Germline V gives CDR1 KGHSH, CDR2 LQKENI. The CDR3 loop spans 15 amino acids. Between the trimmed V and J ends, which lost 6 bases and 2 bases, there was a span of 16 bases. Written as DNA, the CDR3 is TGTGCCAGCTCGCAGAATGGGGGGTCTCAAGAGACCCAGTACTTC. This encodes CASSQNGGSQETQYF.

The V call is TRBV19, the J call TRBJ2-7; D is perhaps TRBD2 (6 bases). Trimming pared 5 bases from V and 2 bases from J, leaving 19 bases between. Germline-derived CDR1 and CDR2 are LNHDA and SQIVND (reference sequence). The CDR3 spans 16 residues. CDR3 sequence reads: CASSSQRTGVTYEQYF. For the CDR3, the DNA is TGTGCCAGTAGTTCCCAGCGGACGGGGGTTACCTACGAGCAGTACTTC.

The chain has TRBV28 and TRBJ1-2; the D is unclear. This CDR3 has 14 residues. Germline CDR1 is MDHEN and CDR2 is SYDVKM. V lost 6 bases to trimming and J lost 6 bases, with 17 bases between them. CDR3 coding DNA: TGTGCCAGCAGCCCTGTGGCCCTCCCTCATGGCTACACCTTC. Protein product: CASSPVALPHGYTF.

This clone appeared many times. This chain connects TRBV2 to TRBJ2-7, with TRBD1 as a possible D gene (5 bases). Germline CDR1 and CDR2: SNHLY and FYNNEI. The CDR3 runs to 14 residues. V was cut by 7 bases and J by 6 bases, with 19 bases left in between. CDR3 sequence reads: CASTLWSQGGEQYF. The DNA of the CDR3 is TGTGCCAGCACCCTCTGGTCGCAGGGCGGCGAGCAGTACTTC. The full variable domain, in which reference TRBV2 and TRBJ2-7 provide the parts outside the CDR3, is EPEVTQTPSHQVTQMGQEVILRCVPISNHLYFYWYRQILGQKVEFLVSFYNNEISEKSEIFDDQFSVERPDGSNFTLKIRSTKLEDSAMYFCASTLWSQGGEQYFGPGTRLTVT.

This rearrangement joins TRBV14 to TRBJ2-7, with D tentatively TRBD2 (5 bases). Per germline, CDR1 SGHDN and CDR2 FVKESK. V lost 1 base and J lost 7, with 11 bases in between. CDR3 length equals 13 residues. In DNA form, the CDR3 reads TGTGCCAGCAGCCAAGGGGCCGGGGTTGAGCAGTACTTC. Encoded protein: CASSQGAGVEQYF.